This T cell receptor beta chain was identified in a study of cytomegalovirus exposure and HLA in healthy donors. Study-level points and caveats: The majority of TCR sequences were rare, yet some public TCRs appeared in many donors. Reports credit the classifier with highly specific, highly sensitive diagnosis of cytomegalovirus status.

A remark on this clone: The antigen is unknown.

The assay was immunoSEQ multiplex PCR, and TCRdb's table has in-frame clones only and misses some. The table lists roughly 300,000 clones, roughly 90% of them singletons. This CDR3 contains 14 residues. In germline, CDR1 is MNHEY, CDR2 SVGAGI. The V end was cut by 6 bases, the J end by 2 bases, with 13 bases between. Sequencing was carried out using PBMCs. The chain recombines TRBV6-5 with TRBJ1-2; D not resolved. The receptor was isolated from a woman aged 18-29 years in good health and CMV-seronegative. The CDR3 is CASSVVAGNYGYTF. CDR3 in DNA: TGTGCCAGCAGCGTCGTAGCGGGAAACTATGGCTACACCTTC.